This T cell receptor (beta chain) was identified in a study of type 1 regulatory T cells. CDR3 length equals 13 residues. V dropped 6 bases and J dropped 4 bases, with 12 bases sitting between them. Germline assignment: CDR1 MNHEY and CDR2 SVGEGT. There are a few counts of this clonotype. Its cognate antigen is unknown. TCRdb independently ran MiXCR on the reads; one entry per CDR3 protein. The table has roughly 46,000 distinct CDR3 sequences, 12% seen once. Sequencing was performed on cultured non-Tr1 T cells, either the whole culture or a sorted T cell fraction (not recorded which). The sequence was obtained from a human donor in good health. This rearrangement joins TRBV6-2 or TRBV6-3 to TRBJ1-1; D unresolved. CDR3 bases: TGTGCCAGCAGCCAGCGACAAAGCACTGAAGCTTTCTTT. Translation gives CASSQRQSTEAFF.